The 21 T cell receptor beta chains reported below all come from one sample, sequenced in a study of T cell changes during pregnancy in multiple sclerosis. The data were produced by immunoSEQ multiplex PCR, yet TCRdb's version contains in-frame clones alone and is incomplete. This sample has 45,000 to 65,000 clones, with roughly 90% found just once. This sample comprised peripheral blood, obtained after pregnancy. The receptor set was obtained from a female donor in good health, enrolled as a control in a pregnancy study.

The chain carries TRBV25-1 and TRBJ2-3; D gene ambiguous. This CDR3 has 13 amino acids. The V gene's germline CDR1 is MGHDK and CDR2 SYGVNS. Trimming took off 5 bases at V and 3 bases at J, with 9 bases between the two ends. The CDR3 protein is CASSPLQTDTQYF. Here the CDR3 DNA reads TGTGCCAGCAGTCCCCTCCAGACAGATACGCAGTATTTT.

As for this clone: Other DNA variants within this sample encode the same CDR3. The CDR3 loop is CASSPLIIGTGEHIQYF. The CDR3 bases are TGCGCCAGCAGCCCATTAATTATCGGGACAGGGGAACACATTCAGTACTTC. This chain connects TRBV5-1 to TRBJ2-4; 10 nucleotides line up with TRBD1. V was clipped by 4 bases and J by 8 bases; unmatched bases: 15. CDR1 and CDR2 (germline): SGHRS, YFSETQ. This CDR3 is 17 amino acids long. The complete variable domain, with remaining parts taken from reference TRBV5-1 and TRBJ2-4, reads KAGVTQTPRYLIKTRGQQVTLSCSPISGHRSVSWYQQTPGQGLQFLFEYFSETQRNKGNFPGRFSGRQFSNSRSEMNVSTLELGDSALYLCASSPLIIGTGEHIQYFGAGTRLSVL.

The V call is TRBV25-1, the J call TRBJ1-2, with 10 bases fitting TRBD1. Germline V gene sequence: CDR1 MGHDK, CDR2 SYGVNS. V gave up 5 bases and J gave up 1 base; unmatched junction bases: 7. This CDR3 contains 16 residues. CDR3 nucleotides: TGTGCCAGCAGTTCGCTGGACAGGGGGTTTAACTATGGCTACACCTTC. It codes for CASSSLDRGFNYGYTF.

This chain links TRBV25-1 with TRBJ2-3; weak D call: TRBD1 (5 bases). The CDR3 extends over 18 amino acids. The germline V gene has CDR1 MGHDK and CDR2 SYGVNS. Trimming removed 1 base at V and 1 base at J, with 18 bases between. The CDR3 nucleotides read TGTGCCAGCAGTGAATCCAAGGTGCACTTAGGGGGCACAGATACGCAGTATTTT. Residues: CASSESKVHLGGTDTQYF.

V is TRBV29-1 and J is TRBJ1-1; tentatively, D is TRBD1 (6 bases). Looked up from germline, CDR1 is SQVTM and CDR2 is ANQGSEA. The CDR3 is 17 amino acids. V shed 2 bases and J shed 1 base, with 20 bases lying between them. The CDR3: CSVERSRGGGRNTEAFF. The CDR3 DNA is TGCAGCGTTGAAAGATCGAGGGGCGGGGGCCGGAACACTGAAGCTTTCTTT.

This sequence joins TRBV6-1 and TRBJ2-7, with D unclear. Germline CDR1 and CDR2: MNHNS and SASEGT. The CDR3 is 11 residues long. V lost 4 bases, J lost 2 bases, and 3 bases lay in between. This CDR3 reads CASSAAYEQYF. CDR3 nucleotide sequence: TGTGCCAGCAGTGCGGCCTACGAGCAGTACTTC.

The chain joins TRBV28 to TRBJ1-6, with D perhaps TRBD1 (6 bases). Trimming took 5 bases from V and 8 from J, leaving 19 bases between them. The CDR3 is made up of 16 amino acids. Germline V gene lookup returns CDR1 MDHEN and CDR2 SYDVKM. The DNA of the CDR3 is TGTGCCAGCAGTGCGGCGAGGACAGTCACCGATTCACCCCTCCACTTT. Translating gives CASSAARTVTDSPLHF.

This clone was detected once. The V and J genes are TRBV29-1 and TRBJ2-7; TRBD1 aligns across 7 bases. J gave up 2 bases and V 6 bases, and 7 bases lay outside the gene matches. The germline V gene encodes CDR1 SQVTM and CDR2 ANQGSEA. The CDR3 contains 13 residues. The CDR3 reads CSVEWTGTYEQYF. The CDR3 DNA reads as TGCAGCGTAGAATGGACAGGAACCTACGAGCAGTACTTC.

The CDR3 bases are TGTGCCACCAGCAGGGCCCAAGGGGGCGATGAAAAACTGTTTTTT. It specifies CATSRAQGGDEKLFF. The chain is built from TRBV15 and TRBJ1-4; 7 nucleotides line up with TRBD1. The V gene end was trimmed by 3 bases and the J gene end by 6 bases; junction bases not matched to a gene: 7. The CDR3 contains 15 residues. Looked up from germline, CDR1 is LNHNV and CDR2 is YYDKDF (reference sequence).

This chain uses TRBV13 with TRBJ2-7, with D possibly TRBD2 on 5 matching bases. Germline CDR1 PRHDT, CDR2 FYEKMQ (reference sequence). CDR3 size: 12 residues. V was cut by 4 bases and J by 4 bases, with 8 bases left in between. The CDR3 reads CASSYGRYEQYF. The CDR3 DNA follows: TGTGCCAGCAGCTATGGGAGATACGAGCAGTACTTC.

The gene calls are TRBV11-2 and TRBJ2-2; D remains ambiguous. V lost 3 bases to trimming and J lost 0 bases, with 5 bases between them. The V gene's germline CDR1 is SGHAT and CDR2 FQNNGV. CDR3 length equals 14 residues. CDR3 DNA: TGTGCCAGCAGCTTTAGTCCGAACACCGGGGAGCTGTTTTTT. It codes for CASSFSPNTGELFF.

The chain's CDR3 is CASSLVLAGTGELFF. In nucleotides, the CDR3 is TGTGCCAGCAGCTTAGTGCTAGCGGGGACCGGGGAGCTGTTTTTT. This chain links TRBV5-6 with TRBJ2-2, with 9 positions matching TRBD2. Trimming took 2 bases from V and 5 from J; bases not matched to a gene: 4. Germline V gives CDR1 SGHDT, CDR2 YYEEEE. The CDR3 has 15 amino acids.

This clone was recorded once. J is TRBJ2-1 and V is TRBV10-3; TRBD1 aligns across 8 bases. The CDR3 totals 14 residues. The V gene's germline CDR1 is ENHRY and CDR2 SYGVKD. V was pared by 2 bases and J by 7 bases, with 4 bases of the junction left unmatched. The CDR3 spells CAISEAGGGNEQFF. The CDR3 nucleotides read TGTGCCATCAGTGAGGCAGGGGGCGGGAATGAGCAGTTCTTC.

The rearrangement uses TRBV30 and TRBJ1-4; D gene unclear. The CDR3 runs 16 residues. The V end was cut by 2 bases, the J end by 0 bases, with 13 bases between. Germline V lookup: CDR1 GTSNPN, CDR2 SVGIG (reference sequence). CDR3 region: CAWSSPPTATNEKLFF. CDR3 DNA sequence: TGTGCCTGGAGTAGCCCCCCAACAGCAACTAATGAAAAACTGTTTTTT.

The V call is TRBV9, the J call TRBJ2-6; TRBD1 is a possible D gene (6 bases). V dropped 3 bases and J dropped 1 base, with 8 bases sitting between them. This CDR3 region has 15 residues. Germline lookup yields CDR1 SGDLS and CDR2 YYNGEE. The CDR3 sequence: CASSDTGSGANVLTF. As DNA, the CDR3 is TGTGCCAGCAGCGATACAGGGTCTGGGGCCAACGTCCTGACTTTC.

The V gene is TRBV27, the J gene TRBJ2-1, with a possible D match to TRBD1 (6 bases). The CDR3 runs to 13 residues. The germline V gene encodes CDR1 MNHEY and CDR2 SMNVEV (reference sequence). Trimming took 2 bases from V and 8 from J, leaving 10 bases between them. This chain's CDR3 is CASSLNRAHEQFF. CDR3 sequence (DNA): TGTGCCAGCAGTTTAAACAGGGCCCATGAGCAGTTCTTC.

The V gene is TRBV11-3, the J gene TRBJ2-7; 12 bases agree with TRBD2. The CDR3 is 15 amino acids. The V gene end was trimmed by 5 bases and the J gene end by 2 bases; junction bases not matched to a gene: 4. CDR1 and CDR2 from the germline V gene are SGHNT and YENEEA. The CDR3 loop is CASSPRLAGAYEQYF. In nucleotides, the CDR3 is TGTGCCAGCAGCCCTCGACTAGCGGGAGCCTACGAGCAGTACTTC. The entire variable domain, with the rest obtained from reference TRBV11-3 and TRBJ2-7, is as follows: EAGVVQSPRYKIIEKKQPVAFWCNPISGHNTLYWYLQNLGQGPELLIRYENEEAVDDSQLPKDRFSAERLKGVDSTLKIQPAELGDSAVYLCASSPRLAGAYEQYFGPGTRLTVT.

The gene calls are TRBV18 and TRBJ2-1; a weak D match, TRBD1 (7 bases). The germline V gene has CDR1 KGHSH and CDR2 LQKENI. The V and J ends lost 2 bases and 9 bases respectively, with 14 bases between them. This CDR3 contains 14 residues. Written as DNA, the CDR3 is TGTGCCAGCTCACCAACCAGGGGGGACCCTGAGCAGTTCTTC. This gives the protein CASSPTRGDPEQFF.

The chain couples TRBV4-1 to TRBJ2-5; the match to TRBD2 covers 8 bases. The CDR3 is 18 amino acids. Germline V gene sequence: CDR1 MGHRA, CDR2 YSYEKL. The V segment lost 1 base and the J segment 2 bases; nucleotides outside the gene matches: 12. In DNA form, the CDR3 reads TGCGCCAGCAGCCAAGCGGGGGTATCGGGGGGGATACAAGAGACCCAGTACTTC. Amino acids: CASSQAGVSGGIQETQYF.

V usage is TRBV29-1 and J usage is TRBJ2-1, with 9 nucleotides matching TRBD2. The CDR3 length is 18 residues. The ends lost 2 bases at V and 0 bases at J; junction bases unmatched: 11. The V gene's germline CDR1 is SQVTM and CDR2 ANQGSEA. This chain's CDR3 is CSVETGWTSVHSYNEQFF. CDR3 nucleotides: TGCAGCGTTGAAACAGGGTGGACTAGCGTTCACTCCTACAATGAGCAGTTCTTC.

The rearrangement uses TRBV6-5 and TRBJ2-4, with a possible D match to TRBD1 (6 bases). This CDR3 comprises 11 residues. Trimming took 5 bases from V and 8 from J, leaving 7 bases between them. Germline CDR1 reads MNHEY; CDR2 reads SVGAGI. Written as DNA, the CDR3 is TGTGCCAGCAGTAACAGGGACATTCAGTACTTC. Translation gives CASSNRDIQYF.